This entry features one T cell receptor beta chain sequence. This sample is part of a study of shared clonotypes between healthy human individuals. Study-wide context: Two women and a few men aged 18 to 49 served as donors. CD4 naive and memory got three plates each, CD8 naive two, CD8 memory one.

TCRdb's table, derived via immunoSEQ multiplex PCR, lists solely in-frame clones and lacks some. The sample lists around 510,000 clones; roughly 95% were seen once. This CDR3 is built from 15 residues. The V segment lost 2 bases and the J segment 6 bases; nucleotides outside the gene matches: 8. Germline V gene data show CDR1 as SGHTS and CDR2 as YDEGEE. The V gene is TRBV5-8, the J gene TRBJ1-5; 7 bases agree with TRBD1. Sample: naive CD4+ T cells sorted from blood. The sample's subset: CD45RA+ positively selected. The clonotype comes from a woman aged 25 to 45 in good health. The CDR3 bases are TGTGCCAGCAGCTTCGACAGGGCAGGGAGTCAGCCCCAGCATTTT. This encodes CASSFDRAGSQPQHF. The full variable domain, with the rest looked up from reference TRBV5-8 and TRBJ1-5, is EAGVTQSPTHLIKTRGQQATLRCSPISGHTSVYWYQQALGLGLQFLLWYDEGEERNRGNFPPRFSGRQFPNYSSELNVNALELEDSALYLCASSFDRAGSQPQHFGDGTRLSIL.